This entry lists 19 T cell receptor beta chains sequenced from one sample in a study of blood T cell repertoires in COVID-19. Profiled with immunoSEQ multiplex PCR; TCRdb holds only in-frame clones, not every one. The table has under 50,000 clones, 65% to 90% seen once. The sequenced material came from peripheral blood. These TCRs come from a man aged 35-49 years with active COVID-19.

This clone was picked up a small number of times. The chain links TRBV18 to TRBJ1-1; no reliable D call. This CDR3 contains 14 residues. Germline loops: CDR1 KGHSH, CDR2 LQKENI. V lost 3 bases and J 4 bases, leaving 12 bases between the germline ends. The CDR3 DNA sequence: TGTGCCAGCTCACCCCAAGTGAGTCTCACTGAAGCTTTCTTT. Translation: CASSPQVSLTEAFF.

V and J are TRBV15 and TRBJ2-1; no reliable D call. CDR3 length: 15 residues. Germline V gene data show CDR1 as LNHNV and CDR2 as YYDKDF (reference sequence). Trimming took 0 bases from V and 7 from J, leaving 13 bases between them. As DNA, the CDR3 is TGTGCCACCAGCAGAGATCTTGGTTCAGCGAATGAGCAGTTCTTC. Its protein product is CATSRDLGSANEQFF.

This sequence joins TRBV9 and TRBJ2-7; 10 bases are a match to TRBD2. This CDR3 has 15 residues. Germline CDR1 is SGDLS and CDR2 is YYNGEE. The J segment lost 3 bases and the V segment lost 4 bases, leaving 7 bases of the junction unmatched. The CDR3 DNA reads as TGTGCCAGCAGCCCAGGACTAGCGGAGATCTACGAGCAGTACTTC. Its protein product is CASSPGLAEIYEQYF.

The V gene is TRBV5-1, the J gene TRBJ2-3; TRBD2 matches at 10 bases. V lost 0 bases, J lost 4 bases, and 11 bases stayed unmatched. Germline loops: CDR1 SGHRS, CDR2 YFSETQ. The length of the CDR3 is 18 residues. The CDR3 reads CASSLDIASGSGADTQYF. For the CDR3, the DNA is TGCGCCAGCAGCTTGGATATCGCTAGCGGGAGTGGCGCAGATACGCAGTATTTT.

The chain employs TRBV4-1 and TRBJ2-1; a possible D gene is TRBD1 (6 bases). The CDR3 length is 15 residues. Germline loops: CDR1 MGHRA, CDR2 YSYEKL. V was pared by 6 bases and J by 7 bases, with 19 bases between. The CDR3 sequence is CASSQSQGYGNEQFF. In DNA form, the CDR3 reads TGCGCCAGCAGTCAGAGTCAGGGGTACGGAAATGAGCAGTTCTTC.

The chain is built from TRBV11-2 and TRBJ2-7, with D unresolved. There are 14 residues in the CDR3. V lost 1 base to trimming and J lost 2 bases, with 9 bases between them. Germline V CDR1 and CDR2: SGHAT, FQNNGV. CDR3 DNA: TGTGCCAGCAGCTTAGGGGCTACAACCTACGAGCAGTACTTC. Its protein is CASSLGATTYEQYF. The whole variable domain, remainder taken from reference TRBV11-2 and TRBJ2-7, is EAGVAQSPRYKIIEKRQSVAFWCNPISGHATLYWYQQILGQGPKLLIQFQNNGVVDDSQLPKDRFSAERLKGVDSTLKIQPAKLEDSAVYLCASSLGATTYEQYFGPGTRLTVT.

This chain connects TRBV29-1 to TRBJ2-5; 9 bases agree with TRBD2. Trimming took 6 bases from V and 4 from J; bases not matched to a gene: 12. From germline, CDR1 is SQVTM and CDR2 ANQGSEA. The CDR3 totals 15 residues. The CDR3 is CSVWAGGPRGETQYF. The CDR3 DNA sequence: TGCAGCGTGTGGGCGGGAGGGCCTAGAGGAGAGACCCAGTACTTC.

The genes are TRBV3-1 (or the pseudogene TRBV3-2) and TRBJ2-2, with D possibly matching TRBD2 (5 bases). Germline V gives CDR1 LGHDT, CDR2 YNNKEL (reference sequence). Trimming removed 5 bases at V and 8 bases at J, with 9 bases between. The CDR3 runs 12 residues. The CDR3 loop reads CASSGGRGELFF. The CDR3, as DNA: TGTGCCAGCAGCGGAGGTCGGGGGGAGCTGTTTTTT.

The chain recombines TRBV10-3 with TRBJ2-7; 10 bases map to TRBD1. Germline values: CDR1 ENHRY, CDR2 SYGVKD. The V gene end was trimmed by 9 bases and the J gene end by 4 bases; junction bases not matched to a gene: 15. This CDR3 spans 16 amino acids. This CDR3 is CAMGDGGQGRKYEQYF. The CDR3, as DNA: TGTGCCATGGGGGATGGGGGACAGGGGAGAAAATACGAGCAGTACTTC.

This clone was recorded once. CDR3 sequence reads: CASSFRGDAEQFF. For the CDR3, the DNA is TGTGCCAGCAGCTTCAGGGGGGACGCGGAGCAGTTCTTC. The V and J genes are TRBV7-3 and TRBJ2-1, with a tentative D call TRBD1 (7 bases). The CDR3 contains 13 residues. The germline V and J ends were trimmed by 3 bases and 10 bases, with 13 bases remaining between them. The V gene's germline CDR1 is SGHTA and CDR2 FQGTGA.

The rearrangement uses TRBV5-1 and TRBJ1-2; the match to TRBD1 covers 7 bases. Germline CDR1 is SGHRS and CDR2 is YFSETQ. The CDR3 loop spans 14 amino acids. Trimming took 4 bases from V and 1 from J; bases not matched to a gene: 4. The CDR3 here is CASSPGTVNYGYTF. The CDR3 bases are TGCGCCAGCAGCCCGGGGACAGTTAACTATGGCTACACCTTC.

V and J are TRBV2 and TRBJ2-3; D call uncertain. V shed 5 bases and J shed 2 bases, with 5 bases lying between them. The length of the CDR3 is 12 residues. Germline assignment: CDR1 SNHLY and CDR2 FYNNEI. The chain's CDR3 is CASSPYTDTQYF. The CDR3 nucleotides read TGTGCCAGCAGTCCGTACACAGATACGCAGTATTTT. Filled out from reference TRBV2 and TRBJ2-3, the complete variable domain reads EPEVTQTPSHQVTQMGQEVILRCVPISNHLYFYWYRQILGQKVEFLVSFYNNEISEKSEIFDDQFSVERPDGSNFTLKIRSTKLEDSAMYFCASSPYTDTQYFGPGTRLTVL.

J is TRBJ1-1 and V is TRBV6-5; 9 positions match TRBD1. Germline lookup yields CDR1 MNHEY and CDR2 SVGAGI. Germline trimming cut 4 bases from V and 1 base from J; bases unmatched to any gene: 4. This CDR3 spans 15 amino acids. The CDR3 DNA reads TGTGCCAGCAGTTTGACACAGGGGGCGAACACTGAAGCTTTCTTT. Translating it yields CASSLTQGANTEAFF.

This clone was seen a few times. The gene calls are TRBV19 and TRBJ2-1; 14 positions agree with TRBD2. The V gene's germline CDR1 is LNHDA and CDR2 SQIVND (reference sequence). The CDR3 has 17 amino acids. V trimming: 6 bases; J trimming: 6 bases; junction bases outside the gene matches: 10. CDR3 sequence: CASRTSRTSGRTNEQFF. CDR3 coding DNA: TGTGCCAGTAGGACGTCCCGGACTAGCGGGAGGACCAATGAGCAGTTCTTC.

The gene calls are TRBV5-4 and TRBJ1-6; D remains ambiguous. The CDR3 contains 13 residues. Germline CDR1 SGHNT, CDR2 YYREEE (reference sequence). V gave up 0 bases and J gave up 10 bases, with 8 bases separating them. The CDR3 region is CASSLESGSPLHF. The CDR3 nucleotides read TGTGCCAGCAGCTTGGAAAGCGGGTCACCCCTCCACTTT.

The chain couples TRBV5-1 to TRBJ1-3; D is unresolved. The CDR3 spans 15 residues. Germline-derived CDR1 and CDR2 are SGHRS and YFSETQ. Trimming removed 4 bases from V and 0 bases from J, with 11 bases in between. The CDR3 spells CASSIAASSGNTIYF. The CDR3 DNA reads TGCGCCAGCAGCATCGCAGCGTCCTCTGGAAACACCATATATTTT.

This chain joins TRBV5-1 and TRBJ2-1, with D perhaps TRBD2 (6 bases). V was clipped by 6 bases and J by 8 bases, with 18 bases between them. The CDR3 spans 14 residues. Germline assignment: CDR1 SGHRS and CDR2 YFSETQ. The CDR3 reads CASTRDLPGDEQFF. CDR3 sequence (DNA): TGCGCCAGCACCCGGGACTTGCCAGGTGATGAGCAGTTCTTC. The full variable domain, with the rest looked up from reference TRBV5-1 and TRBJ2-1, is KAGVTQTPRYLIKTRGQQVTLSCSPISGHRSVSWYQQTPGQGLQFLFEYFSETQRNKGNFPGRFSGRQFSNSRSEMNVSTLELGDSALYLCASTRDLPGDEQFFGPGTRLTVL.

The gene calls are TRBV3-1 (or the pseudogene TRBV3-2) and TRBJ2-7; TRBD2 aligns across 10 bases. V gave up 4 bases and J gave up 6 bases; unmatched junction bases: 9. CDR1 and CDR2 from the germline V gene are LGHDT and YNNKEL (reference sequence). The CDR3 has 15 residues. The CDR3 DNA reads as TGTGCCAGCAGCCCTAGCGGGGGAGGGATCGGCGAGCAGTACTTC. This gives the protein CASSPSGGGIGEQYF.

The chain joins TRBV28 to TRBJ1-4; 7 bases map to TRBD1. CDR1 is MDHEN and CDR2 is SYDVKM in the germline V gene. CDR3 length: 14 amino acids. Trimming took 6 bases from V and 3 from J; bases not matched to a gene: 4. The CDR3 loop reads CASSPGGANEKLFF. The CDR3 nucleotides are TGTGCCAGCAGCCCAGGGGGAGCTAATGAAAAACTGTTTTTT.